These 15 T cell receptor beta chains were all obtained from the same sample, sequenced in a study of tumor-infiltrating lymphocytes in localized non-small cell lung cancer. Method: immunoSEQ multiplex PCR; TCRdb's copy keeps in-frame clones and lacks some. The table lists about 13,000 clones, around four fifths of them singletons. What was sequenced was uninvolved lung tissue not adjacent to the tumor. The receptors come from a human donor with non-small cell lung cancer.

The rearrangement links TRBV19 to TRBJ2-2; 9 positions match TRBD2. Germline CDR1 and CDR2: LNHDA and SQIVND (reference sequence). The ends lost 7 bases at V and 3 bases at J; junction bases unmatched: 15. The length of the CDR3 is 18 residues. The CDR3 loop reads CASNNPRSGRSDTGELFF. CDR3 coding DNA: TGTGCCAGTAACAACCCGAGGAGCGGGAGGTCGGACACCGGGGAGCTGTTTTTT.

The CDR3 sequence: CASKPAGAPEAFF. CDR3 bases: TGTGCCAGCAAACCAGCGGGGGCGCCTGAAGCTTTCTTT. V usage is TRBV19 and J usage is TRBJ1-1; TRBD1 is a possible D gene (6 bases). Between the trimmed V and J ends, which lost 9 bases and 6 bases, there was a span of 17 bases. The CDR3 is 13 amino acids. Germline V lookup: CDR1 LNHDA, CDR2 SQIVND (reference sequence).

V gene TRBV30 combines with J gene TRBJ1-6; D is unresolved. From germline, CDR1 is GTSNPN and CDR2 SVGIG (reference sequence). V shed 5 bases and J shed 0 bases, with 11 bases lying between them. The CDR3 spans 15 residues. The CDR3 sequence is CAWGRGSSYNSPLHF. The CDR3 coding sequence is TGTGCCTGGGGCCGGGGTAGCTCCTATAATTCACCCCTCCACTTT. The variable domain in full, completed from reference TRBV30 and TRBJ1-6, reads SQTIHQWPATLVQPVGSPLSLECTVEGTSNPNLYWYRQAAGRGLQLLFYSVGIGQISSEVPQNLSASRPQDRQFILSSKKLLLSDSGFYLCAWGRGSSYNSPLHFGNGTRLTVT.

This sequence joins TRBV19 and TRBJ1-2; 8 bases are a match to TRBD1. Germline V lookup: CDR1 LNHDA, CDR2 SQIVND (reference sequence). With V trimmed by 6 bases and J by 6 bases, 6 bases remained unmatched. The CDR3 loop spans 13 amino acids. CDR3 in DNA: TGTGCCAGTAGGAACAGGGGGACCCATGGCTACACCTTC. It encodes CASRNRGTHGYTF. The full variable domain, in which reference TRBV19 and TRBJ1-2 provide the parts outside the CDR3, is DGGITQSPKYLFRKEGQNVTLSCEQNLNHDAMYWYRQDPGQGLRLIYYSQIVNDFQKGDIAEGYSVSREKKESFPLTVTSAQKNPTAFYLCASRNRGTHGYTFGSGTRLTVV.

This chain joins TRBV9 and TRBJ2-3; 11 positions match TRBD2. After removal of 4 bases from V and 2 bases from J, the junction contained 6 bases not matched to a gene. This CDR3 spans 16 amino acids. The V gene's germline CDR1 is SGDLS and CDR2 YYNGEE. CDR3 nucleotide sequence: TGTGCCAGCAGCCCTAGCGGGGGGCCCCCCACAGATACGCAGTATTTT. Protein sequence: CASSPSGGPPTDTQYF.

The V call is TRBV29-1, the J call TRBJ2-3, with 8 bases that match TRBD1. The CDR3 covers 13 residues. The germline V gene has CDR1 SQVTM and CDR2 ANQGSEA. The ends lost 5 bases at V and 0 bases at J; junction bases unmatched: 1. CDR3 in DNA: TGCAGCGTTTGGACAGGGAGCACAGATACGCAGTATTTT. This encodes CSVWTGSTDTQYF.

CDR3 sequence reads: CASSKGVGGVWDRGYNEQFF. CDR3 nucleotides: TGTGCCAGCAGCAAAGGGGTCGGCGGGGTCTGGGACAGGGGTTACAATGAGCAGTTCTTC. The V call is TRBV21-1, the J call TRBJ2-1; no DNA check was done on the table's D call, TRBD1. TRBV21-1 is assigned pseudogene status. The CDR3 runs 20 residues.

The CDR3 protein is CASSSRGLRATDTQYF. CDR3 sequence (DNA): TGTGCCAGCAGTTCCAGGGGTTTGAGAGCAACAGATACGCAGTATTTT. The chain is built from TRBV28 and TRBJ2-3, with D perhaps matching TRBD1 (6 bases). Germline-derived CDR1 and CDR2 are MDHEN and SYDVKM. This CDR3 comprises 16 residues. V lost 4 bases and J lost 3, with 17 bases in between.

This clone was observed once. The chain recombines TRBV7-3 with TRBJ2-6; D remains ambiguous. The CDR3 sequence is 15 residues long. From germline, CDR1 is SGHTA and CDR2 FQGTGA. Trimming stripped 2 bases from V and 3 bases from J, with 8 bases between. CDR3: CASSLAVGGANVLTF. The CDR3 DNA sequence: TGTGCCAGCAGCTTAGCCGTGGGTGGGGCCAACGTCCTGACTTTC.

This clone was seen only a few times. This rearrangement joins TRBV2 to TRBJ2-7; tentative D call: TRBD1 (5 bases). The length of the CDR3 is 13 residues. In germline, CDR1 is SNHLY, CDR2 FYNNEI. With 4 bases removed from V and 2 bases from J, the gap between germline ends came to 9 bases. CDR3 in DNA: TGTGCCAGCAGTGTGGGGCAGCCCTACGAGCAGTACTTC. This gives the protein CASSVGQPYEQYF.

V is TRBV27 and J is TRBJ2-7; perhaps TRBD1 as D (5 bases). From germline, CDR1 is MNHEY and CDR2 SMNVEV (reference sequence). V shed 3 bases and J shed 1 base, with 7 bases lying between them. CDR3 length equals 13 residues. CDR3: CASSLGQSYEQYF. The CDR3 nucleotides read TGTGCCAGCAGTTTGGGGCAGTCCTACGAGCAGTACTTC.

This clone was detected a few times. The chain carries TRBV2 and TRBJ1-1; D is ambiguous. CDR3 length equals 12 residues. Trimming removed 6 bases at V and 5 bases at J, with 10 bases between. In germline, CDR1 is SNHLY, CDR2 FYNNEI. CDR3 loop: CASRPGKTEAFF. The CDR3 DNA is TGTGCCAGCAGACCGGGGAAAACTGAAGCTTTCTTT.

The chain employs TRBV5-4 and TRBJ2-7; TRBD1 agrees at 8 bases. V trimming: 6 bases; J trimming: 7 bases; junction bases outside the gene matches: 9. The CDR3 consists of 13 residues. In germline, CDR1 is SGHNT, CDR2 YYREEE (reference sequence). The CDR3 bases are TGTGCCAGCATCCCGACAGGGGCTCATGAGCAGTACTTC. Residues: CASIPTGAHEQYF.

The gene calls are TRBV6-6 and TRBJ2-3; D is unresolved. The germline V gene encodes CDR1 MNHNY and CDR2 SVGAGI (reference sequence). The CDR3 contains 13 residues. The V end was cut by 5 bases, the J end by 0 bases, with 6 bases between. The CDR3 is CASSTLSTDTQYF. Here the CDR3 DNA reads TGTGCCAGCAGTACCCTCAGCACAGATACGCAGTATTTT.

The CDR3 here is CASSPSQGAPNYGYTF. As DNA, the CDR3 is TGTGCCAGTAGTCCCTCCCAGGGAGCGCCTAACTATGGCTACACCTTC. The rearrangement links TRBV19 to TRBJ1-2, with D possibly TRBD1 on 5 matching bases. The germline CDR1 and CDR2 sequences are LNHDA and SQIVND (reference sequence). The V and J ends lost 5 bases and 0 bases respectively, with 16 bases between them. The CDR3 contains 16 residues.